A single sample is the source of the 27 T cell receptor beta chains below, sequenced in a study of T cells in women clearing cervical HPV infection. Some clones are missing from TCRdb's copy, which holds only in-frame ones; the method was immunoSEQ multiplex PCR. The sample table includes about 36,000 clones. The sample consisted of blood buffy coat. The receptors derive from a woman aged 18-70 years with a cervical HPV16 infection that either progressed to CIN3+ or cleared (not recorded which).

A word on this clone: Sequencing ends 3 residues short of the CDR3 end; the germline J gene provides the rest. This chain connects TRBV7-2 to TRBJ1-5, with unresolved D. Per germline, CDR1 SGHTA and CDR2 FQGNSA. V was shortened by 3 bases and J by 5 bases, with 8 bases between the two germline ends. This CDR3 region has 13 residues. CDR3 bases read: TGTGCCAGCAGCTTTGGCCGGGATCAGCCC. Encoded protein: CASSFGRDQP. The full CDR3 protein reads CASSFGRDQPQHF.

Concerning this clone itself: The read finishes 3 residues shy of the CDR3 end, and the germline J gene is used to complete it. V is TRBV6-4 and J is TRBJ2-7, with D possibly being TRBD2 (6 bases). This CDR3 is built from 15 residues. CDR1 is MRHNA, CDR2 SNTAGT, per germline. The V end was cut by 6 bases, the J end by 6 bases, with 21 bases between. The DNA read from the CDR3 is TGTGCCAGCAGGGACCTACTAGCCCGCCGTGCCGAG. It yields the protein CASRDLLARRAE. The CDR3 as a whole reads CASRDLLARRAEQYF.

Turning to this clone: The CDR3 is cut off 3 residues early in the read; its end comes from the germline J gene. The V gene is TRBV5-1, the J gene TRBJ2-7; 7 bases agree with TRBD2. V shed 0 bases and J 0 bases; nucleotides not matched to a gene: 0. The CDR3 extends over 14 amino acids. The germline CDR1 and CDR2 sequences are SGHRS and YFSETQ. The CDR3 sequence: CASSLGGSSYEQYF. CDR3 bases read: TGCGCCAGCAGCTTGGGCGGGAGCTCCTACGAG.

CDR3: CASSLMGQSYEQYF. The part of the CDR3 DNA that was read is TGTGCCAGCAGCCTTATGGGACAGTCATACGAG. The genes are TRBV7-2 and TRBJ2-7, with 7 bases matching TRBD1. The observed sequence ends 3 residues before the CDR3 terminus, with the missing tail filled in from the germline J gene. The CDR3 loop spans 14 amino acids. CDR1 SGHTA and CDR2 FQGNSA come from the germline V gene. Trimming cost V 5 bases and J 4 bases; bases outside gene matches: 8.

Comments on this clone: The read comes to an end 3 residues before the CDR3 does, leaving the germline J gene to fill in the end. This rearrangement joins TRBV20-1 to TRBJ2-1; 9 nucleotides align to TRBD2. The CDR3 is 15 residues long. Trimming at V came to 0 bases and at J to 6 bases, leaving 6 bases not matched to a gene. CDR1 is DFQATT and CDR2 is SNEGSKA in the germline V gene (reference sequence). The sequenced CDR3 bases are TGCAGTGCTAGAGATCGAGCTAGCGGGGTCAATGAG. It specifies CSARDRASGVNE. The entire CDR3 reads CSARDRASGVNEQFF.

Details on this clone: The CDR3 end is not reached by the read, which stops 3 residues before it; the germline J gene fills it in. This chain joins TRBV5-6 and TRBJ1-2; TRBD1 might be the D (6 bases). This CDR3 is 11 amino acids long. The V and J ends lost 7 bases and 7 bases respectively, with 11 bases between them. Germline CDR1 reads SGHDT; CDR2 reads YYEEEE. CDR3 bases read: TGTGCCAGCCGGGGGGGCCTTGGC. It encodes CASRGGLG. The CDR3 in its entirety is CASRGGLGYTF.

Concerning this clone itself: The read stops 3 residues short of the end of the CDR3; the missing end is completed from the germline J gene. The chain recombines TRBV7-8 with TRBJ2-7, with D perhaps TRBD1 (7 bases). V gave up 7 bases and J gave up 2 bases, with 12 bases separating them. This CDR3 is built from 13 residues. CDR1 is SGHVS, CDR2 FQNEAQ, per germline. CDR3 DNA (partial): TGTGCCAGCACGCAGGGGGGTGCCTACGAG. This translates into CASTQGGAYE. The whole CDR3 sequence reads CASTQGGAYEQYF.

Turning to this clone: The read finishes 3 residues shy of the CDR3 end, and the germline J gene is used to complete it. V gene TRBV6-2 or TRBV6-3 combines with J gene TRBJ2-1; TRBD1 matches 7 bases. CDR1 is MNHEY, CDR2 SVGEGT, per germline. The V gene end was trimmed by 7 bases and the J gene end by 6 bases; junction bases not matched to a gene: 15. This CDR3 has 16 residues. CDR3 region: CASTEGGRLRRNEQFF. CDR3 bases read: TGTGCCAGCACCGAAGGGGGCCGTCTGCGGCGCAATGAG.

Notes on this clone: The read finishes 3 residues shy of the CDR3 end, and the germline J gene is used to complete it. The chain has TRBV7-9 and TRBJ2-1, with D perhaps matching TRBD2 (7 bases). CDR3 length: 15 amino acids. The germline CDR1 and CDR2 sequences are SEHNR and FQNEAQ (reference sequence). Trimming took 5 bases from V and 9 from J, leaving 20 bases between them. The CDR3 is CASSGGGLNFLEQFF. The part of the CDR3 DNA that was read is TGTGCCAGCAGCGGGGGGGGGCTCAATTTCCTTGAG. The complete variable domain, with remaining parts taken from reference TRBV7-9 and TRBJ2-1, reads DTGVSQNPRHKITKRGQNVTFRCDPISEHNRLYWYRQTLGQGPEFLTYFQNEAQLEKSRLLSDRFSAERPKGSFSTLEIQRTEQGDSAMYLCASSGGGLNFLEQFFGPGTRLTVL.

For this clone: The sequence runs out 3 residues before the end of the CDR3; the remainder is reconstructed from the germline J gene. The chain is built from TRBV9 and TRBJ1-6, with D maybe TRBD1 (6 bases). There are 12 residues in the CDR3. The germline V and J ends were trimmed by 7 bases and 6 bases, with 8 bases remaining between them. Germline V gene data show CDR1 as SGDLS and CDR2 as YYNGEE. The DNA read from the CDR3 is TGTGCCAGCGGGGGGGCTAATTCACCC. This gives the protein CASGGANSP. The entire CDR3 protein reads CASGGANSPLHF.

About this clone itself: The missing CDR3 end, 3 residues past where the read stops, is filled in from the germline J gene. V gene TRBV4-1 combines with J gene TRBJ1-1; TRBD1 is a possible D gene (6 bases). The CDR3 has 14 amino acids. Germline lookup yields CDR1 MGHRA and CDR2 YSYEKL. The germline V and J ends were trimmed by 1 base and 6 bases, with 12 bases remaining between them. The CDR3 here is CASSQGPQGAEAFF. Incomplete CDR3 DNA: TGCGCCAGCAGCCAAGGGCCACAGGGAGCTGAA.

As regards this clone: The observed sequence ends 3 residues before the CDR3 terminus, with the missing tail filled in from the germline J gene. V is TRBV4-2 and J is TRBJ2-3; D is unclear. The germline V and J ends were trimmed by 3 bases and 4 bases, with 5 bases remaining between them. This CDR3 spans 12 amino acids. CDR1 LGHNA and CDR2 YNFKEQ come from the germline V gene. The CDR3 sequence: CASSQAPDTQYF. CDR3 DNA (partial): TGTGCCAGCAGCCAGGCTCCAGATACG.

A word on this clone: From the germline J gene comes the end of the CDR3, since the read stops 3 residues before it. This sample includes further DNA sequences coding for the same CDR3. The chain combines TRBV20-1 with TRBJ1-2; D not certain. V lost 0 bases to trimming and J lost 5 bases, with 13 bases between them. The CDR3 loop spans 14 amino acids. CDR1 and CDR2 from the germline V gene are DFQATT and SNEGSKA (reference sequence). CDR3 DNA, as far as it was read: TGCAGTGCTAGAGATCCAAGGGCCTGGTATGGC. This sequence encodes CSARDPRAWYG. The complete CDR3 reads CSARDPRAWYGYTF.

Of note for this clone: The sequenced fragment ends 3 residues before the CDR3 boundary, so the rest is inferred from the germline J gene. The chain is built from TRBV19 and TRBJ2-6, with TRBD1 matching over 7 bases. This CDR3 contains 18 residues. CDR1 is LNHDA, CDR2 SQIVND, per germline (reference sequence). V dropped 7 bases and J dropped 0; count of bases not matched to a gene: 12. The CDR3 loop reads CASTSPGQLISGANVLTF. The CDR3 bases that were read are TGTGCCAGTACCTCTCCGGGACAGCTTATCTCTGGGGCCAACGTC. Together with reference TRBV19 and TRBJ2-6, the CDR3 gives the full variable domain: DGGITQSPKYLFRKEGQNVTLSCEQNLNHDAMYWYRQDPGQGLRLIYYSQIVNDFQKGDIAEGYSVSREKKESFPLTVTSAQKNPTAFYLCASTSPGQLISGANVLTFGAGSRLTVL.

A word on this clone: The read ends 3 residues shy of where the CDR3 ends; the end is completed using the germline J gene. This rearrangement joins TRBV19 to TRBJ2-2; 16 bases are a match to TRBD2. CDR3 size: 18 residues. The V gene end was trimmed by 9 bases and the J gene end by 4 bases; junction bases not matched to a gene: 11. Germline CDR1 reads LNHDA; CDR2 reads SQIVND (reference sequence). The sequenced part of the CDR3 DNA is TGTGCCAGCATAAAGGGACTAGCGGGAGGGCCGGGCACCGGGGAG. It translates to CASIKGLAGGPGTGE. The whole CDR3 protein is CASIKGLAGGPGTGELFF. Combining the CDR3 with reference TRBV19 and TRBJ2-2 gives the whole variable domain DGGITQSPKYLFRKEGQNVTLSCEQNLNHDAMYWYRQDPGQGLRLIYYSQIVNDFQKGDIAEGYSVSREKKESFPLTVTSAQKNPTAFYLCASIKGLAGGPGTGELFFGEGSRLTVL.

With respect to this clone: The read finishes 3 residues shy of the CDR3 end, and the germline J gene is used to complete it. The chain couples TRBV19 to TRBJ2-1; 12 bases agree with TRBD2. The length of the CDR3 is 17 residues. V trimming: 3 bases; J trimming: 8 bases; junction bases outside the gene matches: 11. Germline assignment: CDR1 LNHDA and CDR2 SQIVND (reference sequence). The CDR3 bases that were read are TGTGCCAGTAGTATTCTCCCTCGACTAGCGGGAGTACATGAG. Its translation is CASSILPRLAGVHE. The whole CDR3 protein reads CASSILPRLAGVHEQFF.

Notes on this clone: Read sequence stops 3 residues before the CDR3 end, and the germline J gene provides the missing end. V gene TRBV20-1 combines with J gene TRBJ2-7; 9 positions agree with TRBD2. J was trimmed by 0 bases and V by 5 bases; bases with no gene match: 14. Germline assignment: CDR1 DFQATT and CDR2 SNEGSKA (reference sequence). The CDR3 consists of 17 residues. The CDR3 bases that were read are TGCAGTGCTGAAGGCAGGGCCAGACTAGCGGCCTCCTACGAG. Its translation is CSAEGRARLAASYE. The whole CDR3 is CSAEGRARLAASYEQYF.

Concerning this clone itself: The read comes to an end 3 residues before the CDR3 does, leaving the germline J gene to fill in the end. This rearrangement joins TRBV29-1 to TRBJ2-2; TRBD2 matches 7 bases. The CDR3 has 14 residues. Germline V gene lookup returns CDR1 SQVTM and CDR2 ANQGSEA. Losses at the gene ends were 3 bases for V and 1 base for J; bases not matched to a gene: 2. CDR3 loop: CSVDGGRNTGELFF. CDR3 DNA (partial): TGCAGCGTTGATGGCGGGAGGAACACCGGGGAG.

A remark on this clone: The CDR3 goes on 3 residues after the read ends, and that part is filled in from the germline J gene. V is TRBV19 and J is TRBJ2-3; 9 bases match TRBD2. Germline V gives CDR1 LNHDA, CDR2 SQIVND (reference sequence). V shed 2 bases, J shed 5 bases, and the junction held 5 bases outside the gene matches. The CDR3 extends over 15 amino acids. CDR3 region: CASSIQRGAEDTQYF. The CDR3 DNA, read in part, is TGTGCCAGTAGTATACAGCGGGGGGCGGAAGATACG.

Concerning this clone itself: Read coverage stops 3 residues before the CDR3 terminus; the germline J gene supplies the remainder. The rearrangement links TRBV23-1 to TRBJ2-7, with D perhaps TRBD2 (5 bases). TRBV23-1 is reported as an ORF; its role is uncertain. The CDR3 has 15 residues. Between the trimmed V and J ends, which lost 3 bases and 3 bases, there was a span of 15 bases. The CDR3 protein is CASSHRRVRGYEQYF. The part of the CDR3 DNA that was read is TGCGCCAGCAGTCACCGCAGAGTTCGGGGCTACGAG.

CDR3 DNA, as far as it was read: TGCGCCAGCAGCCAAGAGAGGGCAGGGCTGTTAGAGACC. It is translated as CASSQERAGLLET. The full CDR3 is CASSQERAGLLETQYF. The V and J genes are TRBV4-1 and TRBJ2-5; perhaps D is TRBD1 or TRBD2 (5 bases each). Read sequence stops 3 residues before the CDR3 end, and the germline J gene provides the missing end. Between the trimmed V and J ends, which lost 0 bases and 4 bases, there was a span of 15 bases. There are 16 residues in the CDR3. Per germline, CDR1 MGHRA and CDR2 YSYEKL.

About this clone itself: The junction shows a germline mismatch at one end, possibly a read error. The CDR3 extends 3 residues past the end of the read, so its final part is completed from the germline J gene. The chain couples TRBV4-2 to TRBJ2-7; D may be TRBD1 (6 bases). The germline CDR1 and CDR2 sequences are LGHNA and YNFKEQ. The CDR3 extends over 14 amino acids. Partial CDR3 DNA: TGCGCCAGCAGCCAAGACAGGCAGGTCTACGAG. Residues: CASSQDRQVYE. The full-length CDR3 reads as CASSQDRQVYEQYF.

To note about this clone: The DNA ends 3 residues before the CDR3 does, and the rest of the CDR3 is filled in from the germline J gene. The chain couples TRBV7-2 to TRBJ2-5; TRBD2 is a possible D gene (6 bases). Trimming stripped 0 bases from V and 2 bases from J, with 13 bases between. Germline V lookup: CDR1 SGHTA, CDR2 FQGNSA. The CDR3 is made up of 16 amino acids. CDR3 residues: CASSLALSSGQETQYF. The DNA read from the CDR3 is TGTGCCAGCAGCTTAGCGCTGAGTAGCGGTCAAGAGACC.

With respect to this clone: The read falls 3 residues short of the CDR3 end, and the missing part is taken from the germline J gene. This chain uses TRBV20-1 with TRBJ2-1, with 10 positions matching TRBD2. CDR3 size: 13 residues. After removal of 4 bases from V and 9 bases from J, the junction contained 6 bases not matched to a gene. The germline gives CDR1 DFQATT, CDR2 SNEGSKA (reference sequence). The CDR3 spells CSATSGSRAEQFF. Incomplete CDR3 DNA: TGCAGTGCTACTAGCGGGAGTCGTGCTGAG.

For this clone: The sequence runs out 3 residues before the end of the CDR3; the remainder is reconstructed from the germline J gene. The rearrangement uses TRBV7-9 and TRBJ2-3, with D possibly called TRBD1 or TRBD2 (5 bases each). V shed 5 bases and J shed 5 bases, with 14 bases lying between them. The CDR3 totals 14 residues. Germline V gives CDR1 SEHNR, CDR2 FQNEAQ (reference sequence). Partial CDR3 DNA: TGTGCCAGCAGCCCGAGGGGCCGGGTAGATACG. This translates into CASSPRGRVDT. The complete CDR3 sequence is CASSPRGRVDTQYF.

Notes on this clone: The CDR3 goes on 3 residues after the read ends, and that part is filled in from the germline J gene. The chain uses TRBV4-1 and TRBJ1-5; D gene ambiguous. The CDR3 totals 15 residues. Germline CDR1 is MGHRA and CDR2 is YSYEKL. The V end was cut by 0 bases, the J end by 3 bases, with 9 bases between. Incomplete CDR3 DNA: TGCGCCAGCAGCCAAGAAGGAGGGTACAATCAGCCC. Translating it yields CASSQEGGYNQP. The whole CDR3 sequence is CASSQEGGYNQPQHF.

As to this clone: The read comes to an end 3 residues before the CDR3 does, leaving the germline J gene to fill in the end. The rearrangement uses TRBV5-1 and TRBJ1-1; 9 bases fit TRBD1. The germline V gene encodes CDR1 SGHRS and CDR2 YFSETQ. The junction had 11 bases not matched to a gene; V was cut back by 4 bases and J by 1 base. The CDR3 consists of 17 residues. The CDR3 loop reads CASSTTSNRGPNTEAFF. Incomplete CDR3 DNA: TGCGCCAGCAGCACGACTTCAAACAGGGGGCCGAACACTGAA. The full variable domain, in which reference TRBV5-1 and TRBJ1-1 provide the parts outside the CDR3, is KAGVTQTPRYLIKTRGQQVTLSCSPISGHRSVSWYQQTPGQGLQFLFEYFSETQRNKGNFPGRFSGRQFSNSRSEMNVSTLELGDSALYLCASSTTSNRGPNTEAFFGQGTRLTVV.